This TCR beta chain was sequenced for a study of CD8+ T cells in alopecia areata. About the research overall: Twice daily, treated patients received 5 to 10 mg of oral tofacitinib.

Treatment denoted: oral pan-JAK inhibitor, 5-10 mg twice daily. Broader study findings: In scalp and blood during tofacitinib, many expanded lesional clones persisted.

Sequencing used cDNA as its template, made by extracting RNA and reverse transcribing it. Data came from immunoSEQ multiplex PCR; TCRdb stores just in-frame clones and leaves some out. Of 150,000 or so clones listed, less than 70% were seen once; the top ten hold more than 0.7%. With regard to this clone: Its matching antigen is unknown.

The CDR3 runs to 11 residues. Germline CDR1 DFQATT, CDR2 SNEGSKA (reference sequence). The V and J ends lost 3 bases and 6 bases respectively, with 8 bases between them. The sequence came from a human donor with alopecia areata. Source: CD4+ T cells sorted from blood, taken at week 4, from a patient treated with tofacitinib. The chain combines TRBV20-1 with TRBJ1-1; perhaps TRBD1 as D (5 bases). CDR3 residues: CSARGPAEAFF. CDR3 bases: TGCAGTGCTAGGGGACCCGCTGAAGCTTTCTTT.